Following are 17 T cell receptor beta chains from one sample sequenced in a study of CD8 T cells in Susac syndrome. RNA was extracted with the RNeasy kit, and a quantity of roughly 0.5 to 1 ug was reverse transcribed using random hexamers. Each CDR3 protein is one row after TCRdb ran MiXCR on the immunoSEQ multiplex PCR reads. The profile shows around 200,000 distinct CDR3 sequences, roughly 94% of them singletons. Material: CD4+ T cells from PBMCs. The source of these receptors is a human donor with Susac syndrome.

This sequence joins TRBV20-1 and TRBJ1-4, with D tentatively TRBD1 (5 bases). The germline V gene has CDR1 DFQATT and CDR2 SNEGSKA (reference sequence). CDR3 length equals 13 residues. V lost 3 bases and J lost 8, with 13 bases in between. The CDR3 nucleotides are TGCAGTGCTAGTGAAGGGACTATCGAAAAACTGTTTTTT. This encodes CSASEGTIEKLFF.

The V and J genes are TRBV7-8 and TRBJ2-3; 13 bases line up with TRBD2. V shed 5 bases and J 1 base; nucleotides not matched to a gene: 9. The CDR3 is 18 amino acids. The germline V gene encodes CDR1 SGHVS and CDR2 FQNEAQ. Here the CDR3 reads CASSIGTSGMGGTDTQYF. For the CDR3, the DNA is TGTGCCAGCAGCATCGGGACTAGCGGGATGGGAGGCACAGATACGCAGTATTTT.

Notes on this clonotype: At one end the junction does not follow the germline gene, possibly because of a read error. The chain is built from TRBV3-1 and TRBJ2-1, with D tentatively TRBD1 or TRBD2 (5 bases each). The germline CDR1 and CDR2 sequences are LGHDT and YNNKEL (reference sequence). This CDR3 is built from 13 residues. The CDR3 DNA reads TGTACCAGCGGATTGGGGCCATACAATGAGCAGTTCTTC. The encoded protein is CTSGLGPYNEQFF.

V is TRBV19 and J is TRBJ1-2, with TRBD1 identical over 9 bases. Trimming removed 8 bases from V and 4 bases from J; junction bases left unmatched: 11. Germline CDR1 and CDR2: LNHDA and SQIVND (reference sequence). The CDR3 extends over 15 amino acids. The CDR3 sequence is CASSAGTGLLYGYTF. CDR3 nucleotides: TGTGCCAGTTCGGCCGGGACAGGGCTTCTCTATGGCTACACCTTC.

The chain combines TRBV5-4 with TRBJ2-3; tentatively, D is TRBD1 (5 bases). The CDR3 has 15 amino acids. V gave up 4 bases and J gave up 2 bases, with 14 bases separating them. Germline assignment: CDR1 SGHNT and CDR2 YYREEE (reference sequence). The DNA of the CDR3 is TGTGCCAGCAGCCACCGGTTGGACACCACAGATACGCAGTATTTT. Its protein is CASSHRLDTTDTQYF.

The chain joins TRBV19 to TRBJ1-1; no clear D. Looked up from germline, CDR1 is LNHDA and CDR2 is SQIVND (reference sequence). The CDR3 spans 11 residues. The germline V and J ends were trimmed by 8 bases and 3 bases, with 7 bases remaining between them. CDR3 loop: CASGRYTEAFF. For the CDR3, the DNA is TGTGCCAGTGGTCGGTACACTGAAGCTTTCTTT.

The chain couples TRBV20-1 to TRBJ2-4; D is ambiguous. Between the trimmed V and J ends, which lost 3 bases and 8 bases, there was a span of 26 bases. CDR3 length equals 17 residues. CDR1 and CDR2 from the germline V gene are DFQATT and SNEGSKA (reference sequence). CDR3 sequence: CSARSHRLPAGPDIQYF. The CDR3 nucleotides are TGCAGTGCTAGGTCCCACAGACTCCCTGCTGGACCAGACATTCAGTACTTC.

J is TRBJ2-5 and V is TRBV20-1, with D perhaps matching TRBD1 or TRBD2 (6 bases each). This CDR3 region has 14 residues. The germline gives CDR1 DFQATT, CDR2 SNEGSKA (reference sequence). Trimming left V 3 bases short and J 7 bases short, with 18 bases between. CDR3 amino acids: CSASVTSRGGTQYF. CDR3 DNA: TGCAGTGCTAGCGTTACTAGCAGGGGCGGGACCCAGTACTTC.

The rearrangement links TRBV11-2 to TRBJ2-7, with 8 bases fitting TRBD2. V shed 6 bases, J shed 3 bases, and the junction held 7 bases outside the gene matches. The CDR3 runs 14 residues. From germline, CDR1 is SGHAT and CDR2 FQNNGV. This CDR3 reads CASRPASGFYEQYF. CDR3 DNA: TGTGCCAGCAGGCCTGCTAGCGGGTTCTACGAGCAGTACTTC.

With respect to this clonotype: One junction end does not reproduce the germline sequence, and a read error may be involved. The rearrangement joins TRBV6-1 to TRBJ2-7; D could derive from TRBD1 or TRBD2 (5 bases each). Per the germline V gene, CDR1 is MNHNS and CDR2 is SASEGT. The CDR3 is 13 amino acids. CDR3: CASSDITRDHTGF. The CDR3 nucleotides are TGTGCCAGCAGTGACATAACCCGGGACCATACGGGCTTC.

J is TRBJ2-1 and V is TRBV18, with D possibly matching TRBD1 (6 bases). Trimming left V 3 bases short and J 0 bases short, with 15 bases between. Germline CDR1 reads KGHSH; CDR2 reads LQKENI. This CDR3 comprises 17 residues. CDR3 sequence (DNA): TGTGCCAGCTCACCGGGACACGATCAATTCTCCTACAATGAGCAGTTCTTC. Protein sequence: CASSPGHDQFSYNEQFF. Drawing the rest from reference TRBV18 and TRBJ2-1, the complete variable domain is NAGVMQNPRHLVRRRGQEARLRCSPMKGHSHVYWYRQLPEEGLKFMVYLQKENIIDESGMPKERFSAEFPKEGPSILRIQQVVRGDSAAYFCASSPGHDQFSYNEQFFGPGTRLTVL.

The chain joins TRBV5-1 to TRBJ1-3, with D unresolved. Trimming took off 0 bases at V and 2 bases at J, with 3 bases between the two ends. The CDR3 consists of 13 residues. Germline CDR1 SGHRS, CDR2 YFSETQ. Here the CDR3 reads CASSLGAGNTIYF. CDR3 DNA: TGCGCCAGCAGCTTGGGGGCTGGAAACACCATATATTTT.

The rearrangement uses TRBV20-1 and TRBJ2-1; 8 nucleotides line up with TRBD2. CDR3 size: 15 residues. J gave up 2 bases and V 3 bases, and 6 bases lay outside the gene matches. Germline V CDR1 and CDR2: DFQATT, SNEGSKA (reference sequence). The CDR3 region is CSASTSGYAYNEQFF. CDR3 in DNA: TGCAGTGCTAGCACTAGCGGATATGCCTACAATGAGCAGTTCTTC.

This sequence joins TRBV28 and TRBJ1-5, with D possibly being TRBD1 (6 bases). Trimming removed 3 bases from V and 8 bases from J, with 11 bases in between. Germline values: CDR1 MDHEN, CDR2 SYDVKM. The CDR3 has 13 residues. CDR3 DNA: TGTGCCAGCAGTTTGGACAGTAGGGAGCCCCAGCATTTT. Amino acids: CASSLDSREPQHF.

The chain links TRBV20-1 to TRBJ1-2; tentatively, D is TRBD1 (6 bases). Between the trimmed V and J ends, which lost 3 bases and 4 bases, there was a span of 12 bases. Germline loops: CDR1 DFQATT, CDR2 SNEGSKA (reference sequence). There are 13 residues in the CDR3. As DNA, the CDR3 is TGCAGTGCTAGGGGAACAGGGTTCTATGGCTACACCTTC. The encoded protein is CSARGTGFYGYTF.

The genes are TRBV5-1 and TRBJ1-1; no reliable D call. Germline lookup yields CDR1 SGHRS and CDR2 YFSETQ. The CDR3 runs to 15 residues. Trimming removed 0 bases at V and 1 base at J, with 10 bases between. CDR3 bases: TGCGCCAGCAGCTTGGGGGTGACAACGAACACTGAAGCTTTCTTT. Translating gives CASSLGVTTNTEAFF. The full variable domain, with the rest looked up from reference TRBV5-1 and TRBJ1-1, is KAGVTQTPRYLIKTRGQQVTLSCSPISGHRSVSWYQQTPGQGLQFLFEYFSETQRNKGNFPGRFSGRQFSNSRSEMNVSTLELGDSALYLCASSLGVTTNTEAFFGQGTRLTVV.

This clonotype was seen a single time. The V call is TRBV30, the J call TRBJ2-2; TRBD1 aligns across 8 bases. This CDR3 is built from 15 residues. Germline assignment: CDR1 GTSNPN and CDR2 SVGIG (reference sequence). The V segment lost 2 bases and the J segment 6 bases; nucleotides outside the gene matches: 8. DNA for the CDR3: TGTGCCTGGAGTCCCGACAGGGGAGCTGCCGGGGAGCTGTTTTTT. Protein sequence: CAWSPDRGAAGELFF.